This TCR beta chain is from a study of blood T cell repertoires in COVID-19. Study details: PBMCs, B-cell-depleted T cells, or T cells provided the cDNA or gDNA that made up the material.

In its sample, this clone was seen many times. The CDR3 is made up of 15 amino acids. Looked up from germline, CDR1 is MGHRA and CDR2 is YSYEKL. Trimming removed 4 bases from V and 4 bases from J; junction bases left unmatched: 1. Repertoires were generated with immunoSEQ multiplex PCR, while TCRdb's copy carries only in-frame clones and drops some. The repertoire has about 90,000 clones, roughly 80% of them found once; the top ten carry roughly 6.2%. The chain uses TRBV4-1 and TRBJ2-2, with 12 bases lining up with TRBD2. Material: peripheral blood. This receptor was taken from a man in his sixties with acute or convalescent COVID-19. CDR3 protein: CASSRTSGVTGELFF. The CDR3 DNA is TGCGCCAGCAGCCGGACTAGCGGGGTCACCGGGGAGCTGTTTTTT.